This TCR beta chain was documented in a study of shared clonotypes between healthy human individuals. Method: immunoSEQ multiplex PCR; TCRdb's copy keeps in-frame clones and lacks some. Among 550,000 to 600,000 clones listed, 95% to 98% were seen once. This CDR3 contains 13 residues. The germline V and J ends were trimmed by 1 base and 3 bases, with 7 bases remaining between them. Germline V gene sequence: CDR1 SGHAT, CDR2 FQNNGV. Naive CD8 populations comprised CD45RO-negative cells positively selected for CCR7, excluding terminally differentiated effector memory CD45RA+ cells. Turning to this clone: Other DNA sequences in the same sample also yield this CDR3.

The TCR was taken from a man between 25 and 39 years old in good health. Sequencing input: naive CD8+ T cells sorted from blood. This chain links TRBV11-2 with TRBJ2-7; D gene ambiguous. The DNA of the CDR3 is TGTGCCAGCAGCTTAGGGACGGGCTACGAGCAGTACTTC. It is translated as CASSLGTGYEQYF.